These T cell receptor beta chains were read from a single sample in a study of blood T cell repertoires in COVID-19. Libraries were prepared by immunoSEQ multiplex PCR; TCRdb keeps only in-frame clonotypes and omits some of them. Here the sample spans around 70,000 clones, around 85% being singletons. The sample taken for sequencing was peripheral blood. The receptors derive from a woman aged 45-60 years with acute or convalescent COVID-19. Each CDR3 is given with its conserved first and last residue. Fields, in order: D gene, V gene, clone size, J gene, CDR3 protein, CDR3 DNA. D genes are given only for firm matches. Clone size is not always given. Where it is, it says once, few, many or a class for expanded clones.

D: TRBD1; V: TRBV14; size: NA; J: TRBJ1-6; CDR3: CASSLQGTYNSPLHF; DNA: TGTGCCAGCAGTCTACAGGGGACCTATAATTCACCCCTCCACTTT
D: TRBD2; V: TRBV5-1; size: NA; J: TRBJ2-5; CDR3: CASSLGPGLAGVKETQYF; DNA: TGCGCCAGCAGCTTGGGCCCGGGACTAGCGGGGGTTAAGGAGACCCAGTACTTC
D: NA; V: TRBV9; size: NA; J: TRBJ2-3; CDR3: CASSVGGTDTQYF; DNA: TGTGCCAGCAGCGTAGGCGGGACAGATACGCAGTATTTT
D: NA; V: TRBV7-5; size: NA; J: TRBJ1-2; CDR3: CARSLERFETHYGYTF; DNA: TGCGCCAGAAGCTTAGAGCGGTTTGAGACACATTATGGCTACACCTTC
D: NA; V: TRBV5-1; size: few; J: TRBJ1-1; CDR3: CASSLTGQNTEAFF; DNA: TGCGCCAGCAGCCTGACGGGACAGAACACTGAAGCTTTCTTT
D: TRBD2; V: TRBV5-5; size: NA; J: TRBJ2-1; CDR3: CASSLGLAASYNEQFF; DNA: TGTGCCAGCAGCTTAGGACTAGCGGCCTCCTACAATGAGCAGTTCTTC
D: NA; V: TRBV7-3; size: few; J: TRBJ2-1; CDR3: CASSLTASSSYNEQFF; DNA: TGTGCCAGCAGCTTAACGGCATCAAGCTCCTACAATGAGCAGTTCTTC
D: NA; V: TRBV30; size: NA; J: TRBJ2-3; CDR3: CAWNAGAGATDTQYF; DNA: TGTGCCTGGAACGCGGGGGCAGGAGCCACAGATACGCAGTATTTT
D: TRBD1; V: TRBV7-9; size: NA; J: TRBJ1-5; CDR3: CASSRWTGEGNQPQHF; DNA: TGTGCCAGCAGCAGGTGGACAGGGGAAGGCAATCAGCCCCAGCATTTT
D: NA; V: TRBV7-9; size: once; J: TRBJ1-1; CDR3: CASSVTMNTEAFF; DNA: TGTGCCAGCAGCGTAACAATGAACACTGAAGCTTTCTTT
D: TRBD2; V: TRBV3-1/TRBV3-2; size: NA; J: TRBJ2-1; CDR3: CASSQGAGGNEQFF; DNA: TGTGCCAGCAGCCAAGGAGCGGGGGGTAATGAGCAGTTCTTC
D: NA; V: TRBV29-1; size: NA; J: TRBJ2-7; CDR3: CSVETGTYEQYF; DNA: TGCAGCGTGGAGACAGGAACCTACGAGCAGTACTTC
D: TRBD2; V: TRBV27; size: NA; J: TRBJ2-3; CDR3: CASSFQRTSIADTQYF; DNA: TGTGCCAGCAGTTTCCAACGGACTAGCATAGCAGATACGCAGTATTTT
D: TRBD2; V: TRBV3-1/TRBV3-2; size: NA; J: TRBJ2-2; CDR3: CASSCPSGRANTGELFF; DNA: TGTGCCAGCAGCTGCCCAAGTGGGAGGGCGAACACCGGGGAGCTGTTTTTT
D: TRBD2; V: TRBV25-1; size: once; J: TRBJ2-7; CDR3: CASSRAGGPIEQYF; DNA: TGTGCCAGCAGTAGAGCGGGAGGGCCCATCGAGCAGTACTTC
D: TRBD1; V: TRBV18; size: NA; J: TRBJ1-3; CDR3: CASSPPGTVSSGNTIYF; DNA: TGTGCCAGCTCACCACCCGGGACAGTCTCCTCTGGAAACACCATATATTTT
D: TRBD2; V: TRBV27; size: NA; J: TRBJ2-1; CDR3: CASSLSASGRYEQFF; DNA: TGTGCCAGCAGTTTATCGGCTAGCGGGAGGTATGAGCAGTTCTTC
D: TRBD1; V: TRBV7-2; size: NA; J: TRBJ1-1; CDR3: CASSLQGGGNTEAFF; DNA: TGTGCCAGCAGCTTGCAGGGGGGAGGAAACACTGAAGCTTTCTTT
D: NA; V: TRBV3-1/TRBV3-2; size: NA; J: TRBJ1-1; CDR3: CASSQGWANTEAFF; DNA: TGTGCCAGCAGCCAAGGGTGGGCGAACACTGAAGCTTTCTTT
D: TRBD1; V: TRBV7-9; size: NA; J: TRBJ1-1; CDR3: CASSLFEGATEAFF; DNA: TGTGCCAGCAGCTTATTTGAGGGGGCGACTGAAGCTTTCTTT
D: NA; V: TRBV5-8; size: NA; J: TRBJ1-6; CDR3: CASSLDLGVLHF; DNA: TGTGCCAGCAGCCTGGACCTAGGGGTCCTCCACTTT
D: TRBD2; V: TRBV5-1; size: NA; J: TRBJ2-1; CDR3: CASSLGREGLNEQFF; DNA: TGCGCCAGCAGCTTAGGGCGGGAGGGCCTTAATGAGCAGTTCTTC
D: NA; V: TRBV10-1; size: NA; J: TRBJ1-1; CDR3: CASRSRENTEAFF; DNA: TGCGCCAGCCGGAGTAGAGAGAACACTGAAGCTTTCTTT
D: NA; V: TRBV12-3/TRBV12-4; size: NA; J: TRBJ1-3; CDR3: CASSLTDGNTIYF; DNA: TGTGCCAGCAGCCTCACAGATGGAAACACCATATATTTT
D: TRBD2; V: TRBV7-8; size: NA; J: TRBJ2-7; CDR3: CASSRERGTYEQYF; DNA: TGTGCCAGCAGCCGGGAGCGGGGGACCTACGAGCAGTACTTC
D: NA; V: TRBV6-5; size: NA; J: TRBJ1-5; CDR3: CASSIQGGNQPQHF; DNA: TGTGCCAGCAGCATACAGGGTGGTAATCAGCCCCAGCATTTT
D: TRBD1; V: TRBV11-3; size: NA; J: TRBJ1-2; CDR3: CASSSTSNDRGSGYTF; DNA: TGTGCCAGCAGCTCTACATCTAATGACAGGGGCTCTGGCTACACCTTC